Presented here are 30 T cell receptor beta chains from one specimen sequenced in a study of beta chain features in type 1 diabetes. Study results and limitations: There was a moderate but significant shortening of TCRB CDR3s in all four CD4+ subsets of Type 1 diabetes patients.

Every isolated RNA sample was fully reverse transcribed, so sequencing captured expressed TCRB transcripts. Clones were read by immunoSEQ multiplex PCR, and TCRdb kept only the in-frame ones, dropping some. The table shows a few hundred thousand clones, with roughly 20% occurring only once. Their recognized antigens are unknown. Material for sequencing was naive CD4+ T cells from blood. Every receptor here comes from a woman between 35 and 50 years old with type 1 diabetes.

This clone turned up a few times. The chain carries TRBV4-1 and TRBJ2-2; 8 positions match TRBD1. After removal of 2 bases from V and 3 bases from J, the junction contained 8 bases not matched to a gene. The CDR3 spans 17 residues. Germline CDR1 and CDR2: MGHRA and YSYEKL. The CDR3 coding sequence is TGCGCCAGCAGCCAAAAGGGGACAGGAGAGGACACCGGGGAGCTGTTTTTT. This encodes CASSQKGTGEDTGELFF.

This clone was counted only a few times. This sequence joins TRBV5-1 and TRBJ2-3; D perhaps matches TRBD2 (5 bases). V was pared by 4 bases and J by 4 bases, with 13 bases between. The CDR3 totals 14 residues. Germline V gene data show CDR1 as SGHRS and CDR2 as YFSETQ. The DNA for the CDR3 is TGCGCCAGCAGCCTAGGGCCCGGGGCAGATACGCAGTATTTT. Its protein is CASSLGPGADTQYF.

The chain is built from TRBV5-4 and TRBJ2-7; 10 bases agree with TRBD2. The germline V gene encodes CDR1 SGHNT and CDR2 YYREEE (reference sequence). V dropped 3 bases and J dropped 5; count of bases not matched to a gene: 8. The CDR3 has 15 residues. The CDR3 DNA is TGTGCCAGCAGCTCCTGGCTAGCGGGAGCCCACGAGCAGTACTTC. This gives the protein CASSSWLAGAHEQYF.

The chain couples TRBV18 to TRBJ1-1; 8 nucleotides line up with TRBD1. J gave up 4 bases and V 4 bases, and 5 bases lay outside the gene matches. The CDR3 length is 14 residues. Germline CDR1 KGHSH, CDR2 LQKENI. CDR3 in DNA: TGTGCCAGCTCACTGCAGGGGGCCGGCACTGAAGCTTTCTTT. Protein: CASSLQGAGTEAFF.

This clone occurred a few times. This chain uses TRBV4-2 with TRBJ2-7; 7 bases match TRBD2. The ends lost 4 bases at V and 5 bases at J; junction bases unmatched: 5. This CDR3 has 13 amino acids. Germline-derived CDR1 and CDR2 are LGHNA and YNFKEQ. The CDR3 sequence: CASSPRAGHEQYF. Written as DNA, the CDR3 is TGTGCCAGCAGCCCACGAGCGGGGCACGAGCAGTACTTC.

This chain uses TRBV6-5 with TRBJ2-1; 8 positions agree with TRBD2. This CDR3 contains 13 residues. Trimming removed 6 bases from V and 8 bases from J; junction bases left unmatched: 6. CDR1 and CDR2 from the germline V gene are MNHEY and SVGAGI. The chain's CDR3 is CASSPPGGYEQFF. The CDR3 region has the DNA TGTGCCAGCAGCCCACCGGGGGGGTATGAGCAGTTCTTC.

This clone has a handful of counts. The chain links TRBV5-4 to TRBJ2-2, with a weak D call TRBD1 (6 bases). The CDR3 is made up of 13 amino acids. The germline CDR1 and CDR2 sequences are SGHNT and YYREEE (reference sequence). V was clipped by 5 bases and J by 4 bases, with 9 bases between them. The CDR3 spells CASSSRGTGELFF. The CDR3 DNA sequence: TGTGCCAGCAGTTCCAGGGGCACCGGGGAGCTGTTTTTT. The complete variable domain, with remaining parts taken from reference TRBV5-4 and TRBJ2-2, reads ETGVTQSPTHLIKTRGQQVTLRCSSQSGHNTVSWYQQALGQGPQFIFQYYREEENGRGNFPPRFSGLQFPNYSSELNVNALELDDSALYLCASSSRGTGELFFGEGSRLTVL.

This clone was picked up a small number of times. The chain carries TRBV2 and TRBJ2-7, with D perhaps matching TRBD1 (6 bases). Trimming took 1 base from V and 1 from J, leaving 8 bases between them. The CDR3 has 14 amino acids. The germline V gene encodes CDR1 SNHLY and CDR2 FYNNEI. The CDR3 reads CASSEGQVSYEQYF. In DNA, the CDR3 is TGTGCCAGCAGTGAAGGACAGGTTTCCTACGAGCAGTACTTC.

This chain connects TRBV7-2 to TRBJ1-5; D remains unclear. CDR3 length equals 15 residues. V was trimmed by 8 bases and J by 0 bases, leaving 14 bases between them. Germline V lookup: CDR1 SGHTA, CDR2 FQGNSA. CDR3 sequence (DNA): TGTGCCAGCTCCCCTCTAGGTGATAGCAATCAGCCCCAGCATTTT. This codes for CASSPLGDSNQPQHF.

This clone was seen more than once but under ten times. V gene TRBV7-3 combines with J gene TRBJ2-2, with a tentative D call TRBD2 (6 bases). CDR3 length: 14 residues. Germline CDR1 is SGHTA and CDR2 is FQGTGA. V dropped 2 bases and J dropped 5 bases, with 9 bases sitting between them. The CDR3 bases are TGTGCCAGCAGCTTAGGGGGGAGAACCGGGGAGCTGTTTTTT. Translated, it gives CASSLGGRTGELFF.

The V gene is TRBV15, the J gene TRBJ2-1; a possible D gene is TRBD1 (6 bases). Trimming took 2 bases from V and 7 from J, leaving 15 bases between them. Looked up from germline, CDR1 is LNHNV and CDR2 is YYDKDF (reference sequence). The CDR3 extends over 15 amino acids. CDR3 sequence: CATSRLLGGANEQFF. Here the CDR3 DNA reads TGTGCCACCAGCAGACTCCTAGGGGGTGCGAATGAGCAGTTCTTC.

The chain is built from TRBV2 and TRBJ2-7, with 7 bases lining up with TRBD1. V was pared by 8 bases and J by 5 bases, with 12 bases of the junction left unmatched. Germline V gene lookup returns CDR1 SNHLY and CDR2 FYNNEI. This CDR3 has 14 residues. The CDR3 nucleotides are TGTGCCAGCGGGGAACTGGGACAGTTCGACGAGCAGTACTTC. Protein: CASGELGQFDEQYF.

CDR3 in amino acids: CASSINRDRGYTF. The DNA for the CDR3 is TGTGCCAGTAGTATAAACAGGGATCGTGGCTACACCTTC. J is TRBJ1-2 and V is TRBV19, with D possibly TRBD1 on 6 matching bases. The CDR3 has 13 amino acids. Trimming removed 2 bases from V and 7 bases from J, with 11 bases in between. Germline CDR1 LNHDA, CDR2 SQIVND (reference sequence).

This sequence joins TRBV29-1 and TRBJ2-3; D not certain. Looked up from germline, CDR1 is SQVTM and CDR2 is ANQGSEA. The CDR3 length is 10 residues. The V gene lost 8 bases and the J gene lost 4 bases, with 7 bases spanning the gap. In DNA form, the CDR3 reads TGCAGCATATACTCAGATACGCAGTATTTT. Its translation: CSIYSDTQYF.

Only a few counts were recorded for this clone. This chain joins TRBV2 and TRBJ2-4; D not resolved. CDR1 is SNHLY and CDR2 is FYNNEI in the germline V gene. V gave up 8 bases and J gave up 15 bases, with 17 bases separating them. This CDR3 spans 11 amino acids. CDR3 region: CASSLLEIAYF. The CDR3 DNA sequence: TGTGCCAGCTCGTTACTCGAGATTGCGTACTTC. Full variable domain (remainder filled in from reference TRBV2 and TRBJ2-4): EPEVTQTPSHQVTQMGQEVILRCVPISNHLYFYWYRQILGQKVEFLVSFYNNEISEKSEIFDDQFSVERPDGSNFTLKIRSTKLEDSAMYFCASSLLEIAYFGAGTRLSVL.

The rearrangement joins TRBV4-2 to TRBJ1-3, with D perhaps matching TRBD1 (6 bases). The length of the CDR3 is 16 residues. From germline, CDR1 is LGHNA and CDR2 YNFKEQ. Trimming took off 11 bases at V and 0 bases at J, with 20 bases between the two ends. CDR3 sequence reads: CAAERGGSSSGNTIYF. The DNA of the CDR3 is TGTGCCGCGGAGAGGGGGGGCTCAAGCTCTGGAAACACCATATATTTT.

The genes are TRBV27 and TRBJ2-1; perhaps TRBD1 as D (6 bases). The CDR3 runs to 18 residues. Germline CDR1 MNHEY, CDR2 SMNVEV (reference sequence). With 5 bases removed from V and 2 bases from J, the gap between germline ends came to 22 bases. CDR3 nucleotides: TGTGCCAGCAGTAGCCCTTCACAGGGCCCGGGACCCTACAATGAGCAGTTCTTC. Protein: CASSSPSQGPGPYNEQFF.

This chain connects TRBV4-1 to TRBJ2-6, with 14 bases that match TRBD2. This CDR3 contains 18 residues. Germline V gives CDR1 MGHRA, CDR2 YSYEKL. After removal of 4 bases from V and 0 bases from J, the junction contained 2 bases not matched to a gene. CDR3 amino acids: CASSPGLAGVSGANVLTF. The CDR3 nucleotides are TGCGCCAGCAGCCCGGGACTAGCGGGAGTCTCTGGGGCCAACGTCCTGACTTTC.

This clone has a handful of counts. The chain links TRBV28 to TRBJ2-2, with D unclear. Deletions cut 6 bases from V and 4 bases from J, with 9 bases between. The CDR3 length is 13 residues. Germline V gene lookup returns CDR1 MDHEN and CDR2 SYDVKM. CDR3 in amino acids: CASSPATTGELFF. As DNA, the CDR3 is TGTGCCAGCAGCCCTGCTACCACCGGGGAGCTGTTTTTT.

This clone has more than one count but fewer than ten. The V gene is TRBV10-3, the J gene TRBJ1-1; 7 bases agree with TRBD1. CDR1 is ENHRY, CDR2 SYGVKD, per germline. With 6 bases clipped from V and 6 bases from J, the junction kept 10 bases outside the gene matches. The CDR3 is 14 amino acids. The CDR3 here is CAIRPTGAEAEAFF. The CDR3 DNA is TGTGCCATCAGGCCCACAGGGGCGGAAGCTGAAGCTTTCTTT.

This chain links TRBV2 with TRBJ1-2; TRBD1 matches at 9 bases. The CDR3 covers 15 residues. The J segment lost 7 bases and the V segment lost 5 bases, leaving 11 bases of the junction unmatched. CDR1 SNHLY and CDR2 FYNNEI come from the germline V gene. CDR3 sequence (DNA): TGTGCCAGCAGTTTCCGGGACAGGGATACTGGTGGCTACACCTTC. Translation: CASSFRDRDTGGYTF.

The CDR3 DNA follows: TGCGCCAGCAGCCAAGGACTAGCGGGGGCCAGAGATACGCAGTATTTT. This gives the protein CASSQGLAGARDTQYF. This rearrangement joins TRBV4-1 to TRBJ2-3; 12 bases agree with TRBD2. Germline lookup yields CDR1 MGHRA and CDR2 YSYEKL. The CDR3 extends over 16 amino acids. V was pared by 1 base and J by 5 bases, with 4 bases of the junction left unmatched.

The rearrangement uses TRBV30 and TRBJ2-2; 7 bases are shared with TRBD2. CDR3 length equals 12 residues. CDR1 and CDR2 from the germline V gene are GTSNPN and SVGIG (reference sequence). J gave up 7 bases and V 5 bases, and 4 bases lay outside the gene matches. CDR3: CAWGEGSGELFF. The CDR3, as DNA: TGTGCCTGGGGGGAGGGAAGCGGGGAGCTGTTTTTT.

This clone has only a few counts. The chain joins TRBV7-2 to TRBJ2-5; 13 positions agree with TRBD2. J gave up 5 bases and V 5 bases, and 11 bases lay outside the gene matches. The CDR3 consists of 17 residues. Looked up from germline, CDR1 is SGHTA and CDR2 is FQGNSA. The CDR3 nucleotides are TGTGCCAGCAGCCCTCAGACTAGCGGGGGGTATGGGGAGACCCAGTACTTC. Its protein product is CASSPQTSGGYGETQYF.

There are a few counts of this clone. The chain carries TRBV2 and TRBJ1-2; maybe TRBD1 (6 bases). CDR1 and CDR2 (germline): SNHLY, FYNNEI. The CDR3 length is 14 residues. Between the trimmed V and J ends, which lost 2 bases and 2 bases, there was a span of 9 bases. The CDR3, as DNA: TGTGCCAGCAGTGAAAGGGACAACAACTATGGCTACACCTTC. Protein sequence: CASSERDNNYGYTF.

The sample holds a few counts of this clone. The rearrangement uses TRBV29-1 and TRBJ2-5, with D possibly matching TRBD2 (5 bases). Germline values: CDR1 SQVTM, CDR2 ANQGSEA. The CDR3 totals 14 residues. The V end was cut by 3 bases, the J end by 1 base, with 12 bases between. The CDR3 loop is CSVEGGLLQETQYF. In DNA, the CDR3 is TGCAGCGTTGAGGGCGGACTCCTCCAAGAGACCCAGTACTTC.

The J gene is TRBJ1-1, the V gene TRBV30; a possible D gene is TRBD1 (5 bases). V was pared by 8 bases and J by 2 bases, with 15 bases between. The CDR3 runs 13 residues. From germline, CDR1 is GTSNPN and CDR2 SVGIG (reference sequence). CDR3 coding DNA: TGTGCCGGAAGGAGACAGACAAACACTGAAGCTTTCTTT. This sequence encodes CAGRRQTNTEAFF. Filled out from reference TRBV30 and TRBJ1-1, the complete variable domain reads SQTIHQWPATLVQPVGSPLSLECTVEGTSNPNLYWYRQAAGRGLQLLFYSVGIGQISSEVPQNLSASRPQDRQFILSSKKLLLSDSGFYLCAGRRQTNTEAFFGQGTRLTVV.

The chain joins TRBV10-3 to TRBJ2-6; 11 bases match TRBD1. Per germline, CDR1 ENHRY and CDR2 SYGVKD. Trimming took 6 bases from V and 2 from J; bases not matched to a gene: 3. The CDR3 contains 16 residues. Written as DNA, the CDR3 is TGTGCCATCAGCGGGACAGGGGGACCTGGGGCCAACGTCCTGACTTTC. Protein product: CAISGTGGPGANVLTF.

The rearrangement uses TRBV7-3 and TRBJ2-3; 13 bases map to TRBD2. Trimming at V came to 3 bases and at J to 3 bases, leaving 0 bases not matched to a gene. Germline CDR1 is SGHTA and CDR2 is FQGTGA. CDR3 length: 15 amino acids. CDR3 sequence: CASSLTSGRTDTQYF. The DNA for the CDR3 is TGTGCCAGCAGCTTGACTAGCGGGAGGACAGATACGCAGTATTTT.

This clone has a handful of counts. The J gene is TRBJ2-1, the V gene TRBV4-1; 10 bases agree with TRBD1. After removal of 0 bases from V and 5 bases from J, the junction contained 1 base not matched to a gene. Germline CDR1 MGHRA, CDR2 YSYEKL. There are 15 residues in the CDR3. The CDR3 region has the DNA TGCGCCAGCAGCCAAGATGGGACAGGGGACAATGAGCAGTTCTTC. Translation gives CASSQDGTGDNEQFF.